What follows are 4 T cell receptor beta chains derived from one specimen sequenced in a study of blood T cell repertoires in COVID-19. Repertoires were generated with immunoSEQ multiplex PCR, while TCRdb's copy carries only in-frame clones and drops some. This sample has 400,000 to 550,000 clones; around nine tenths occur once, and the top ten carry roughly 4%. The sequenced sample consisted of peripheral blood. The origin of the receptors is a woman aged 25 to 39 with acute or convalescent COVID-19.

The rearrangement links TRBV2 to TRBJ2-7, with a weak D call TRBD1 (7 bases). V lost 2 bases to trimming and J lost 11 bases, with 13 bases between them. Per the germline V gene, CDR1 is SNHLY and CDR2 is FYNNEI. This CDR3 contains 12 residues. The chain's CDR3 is CASSEMSRGEYF. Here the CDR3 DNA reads TGTGCCAGCAGTGAAATGTCCAGGGGGGAGTACTTC.

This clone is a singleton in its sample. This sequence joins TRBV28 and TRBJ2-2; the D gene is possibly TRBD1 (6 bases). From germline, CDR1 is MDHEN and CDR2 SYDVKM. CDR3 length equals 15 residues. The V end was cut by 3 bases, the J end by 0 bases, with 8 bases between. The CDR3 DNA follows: TGTGCCAGCAGTTTGACAGGAACGAACACCGGGGAGCTGTTTTTT. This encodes CASSLTGTNTGELFF.

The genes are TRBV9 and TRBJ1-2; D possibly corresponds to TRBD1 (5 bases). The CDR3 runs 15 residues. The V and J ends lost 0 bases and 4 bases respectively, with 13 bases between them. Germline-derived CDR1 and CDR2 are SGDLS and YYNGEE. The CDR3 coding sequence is TGTGCCAGCAGCGTAGGGATTGGGGGGGGCTATGGCTACACCTTC. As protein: CASSVGIGGGYGYTF. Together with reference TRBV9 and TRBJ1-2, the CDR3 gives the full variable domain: DSGVTQTPKHLITATGQRVTLRCSPRSGDLSVYWYQQSLDQGLQFLIQYYNGEERAKGNILERFSAQQFPDLHSELNLSSLELGDSALYFCASSVGIGGGYGYTFGSGTRLTVV.

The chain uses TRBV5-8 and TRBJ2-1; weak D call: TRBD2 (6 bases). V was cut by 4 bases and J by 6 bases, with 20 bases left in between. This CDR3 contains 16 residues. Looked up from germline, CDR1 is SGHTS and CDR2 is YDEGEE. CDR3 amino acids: CASSPRGTPPSNEQFF. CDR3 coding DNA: TGTGCCAGCAGCCCCCGGGGGACCCCCCCGTCCAATGAGCAGTTCTTC.